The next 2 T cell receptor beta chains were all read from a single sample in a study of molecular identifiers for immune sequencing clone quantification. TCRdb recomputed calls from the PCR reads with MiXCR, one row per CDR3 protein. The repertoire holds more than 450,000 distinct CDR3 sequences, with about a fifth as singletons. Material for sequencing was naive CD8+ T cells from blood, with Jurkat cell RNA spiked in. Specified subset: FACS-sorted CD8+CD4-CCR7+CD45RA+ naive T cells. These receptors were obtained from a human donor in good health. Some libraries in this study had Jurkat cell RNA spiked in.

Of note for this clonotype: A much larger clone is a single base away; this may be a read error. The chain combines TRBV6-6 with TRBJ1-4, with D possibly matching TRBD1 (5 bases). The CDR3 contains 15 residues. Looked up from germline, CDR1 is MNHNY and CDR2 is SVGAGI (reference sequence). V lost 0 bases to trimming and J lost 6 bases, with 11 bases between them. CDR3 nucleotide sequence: TGTGCCAGCAGTTACTCGAGGGGCGGGGATGAAAAACTGTTTTTT. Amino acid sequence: CASSYSRGGDEKLFF.

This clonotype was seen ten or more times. The CDR3 nucleotides are TGTGCCAGCAGCGTTGGACCGGGAGCGCGGGACACTGAAGCTTTCTTT. Its translation: CASSVGPGARDTEAFF. The J gene is TRBJ1-1, the V gene TRBV9; D is undetermined. Germline V gene sequence: CDR1 SGDLS, CDR2 YYNGEE. The CDR3 is made up of 16 amino acids. V lost 2 bases to trimming and J lost 3 bases, with 17 bases between them.